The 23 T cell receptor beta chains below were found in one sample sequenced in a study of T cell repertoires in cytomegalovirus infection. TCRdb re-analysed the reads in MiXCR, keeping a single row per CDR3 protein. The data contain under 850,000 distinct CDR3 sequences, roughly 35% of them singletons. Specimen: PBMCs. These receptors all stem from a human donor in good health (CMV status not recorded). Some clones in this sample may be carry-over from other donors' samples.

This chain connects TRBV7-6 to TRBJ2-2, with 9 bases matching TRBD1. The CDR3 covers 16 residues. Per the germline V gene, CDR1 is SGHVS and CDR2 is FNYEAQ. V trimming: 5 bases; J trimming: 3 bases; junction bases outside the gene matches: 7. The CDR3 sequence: CASSAKDRGYTGELFF. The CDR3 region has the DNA TGTGCCAGCAGCGCGAAAGACAGGGGGTACACCGGGGAGCTGTTTTTT. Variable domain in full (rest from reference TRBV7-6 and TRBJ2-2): GAGVSQSPRYKVTKRGQDVALRCDPISGHVSLYWYRQALGQGPEFLTYFNYEAQQDKSGLPNDRFSAERPEGSISTLTIQRTEQRDSAMYRCASSAKDRGYTGELFFGEGSRLTVL.

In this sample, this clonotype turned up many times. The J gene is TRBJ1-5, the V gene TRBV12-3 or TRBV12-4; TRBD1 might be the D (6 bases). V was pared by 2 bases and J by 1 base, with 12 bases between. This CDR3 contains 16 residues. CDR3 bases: TGTGCCAGCAGTTTACGGGGGGGCGAAAGCAATCAGCCCCAGCATTTT. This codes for CASSLRGGESNQPQHF.

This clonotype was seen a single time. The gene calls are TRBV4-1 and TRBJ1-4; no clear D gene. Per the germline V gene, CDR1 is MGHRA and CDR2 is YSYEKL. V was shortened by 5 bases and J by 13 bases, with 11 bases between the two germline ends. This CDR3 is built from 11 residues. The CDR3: CASSNREALFF. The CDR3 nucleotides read TGCGCCAGCAGCAACCGTGAAGCACTGTTTTTT.

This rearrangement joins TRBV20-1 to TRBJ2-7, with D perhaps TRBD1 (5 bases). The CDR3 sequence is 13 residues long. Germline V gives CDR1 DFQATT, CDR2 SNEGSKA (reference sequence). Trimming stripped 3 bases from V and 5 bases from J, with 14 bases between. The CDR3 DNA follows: TGCAGTGCTAGGGGGCAATACGACCACGAGCAGTACTTC. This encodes CSARGQYDHEQYF.

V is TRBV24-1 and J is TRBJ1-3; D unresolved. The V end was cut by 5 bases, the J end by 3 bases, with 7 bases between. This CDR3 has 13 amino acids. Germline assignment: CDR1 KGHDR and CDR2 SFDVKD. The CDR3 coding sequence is TGTGCCACCAGTGGCCCTGTTGGAAACACCATATATTTT. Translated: CATSGPVGNTIYF.

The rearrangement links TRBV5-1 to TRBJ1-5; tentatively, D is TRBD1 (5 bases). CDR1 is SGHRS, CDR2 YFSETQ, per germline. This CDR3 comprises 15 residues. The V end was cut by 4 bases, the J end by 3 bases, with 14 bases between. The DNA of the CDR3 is TGCGCCAGCAGCCCATACGGGGGTGACAATCAGCCCCAGCATTTT. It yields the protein CASSPYGGDNQPQHF.

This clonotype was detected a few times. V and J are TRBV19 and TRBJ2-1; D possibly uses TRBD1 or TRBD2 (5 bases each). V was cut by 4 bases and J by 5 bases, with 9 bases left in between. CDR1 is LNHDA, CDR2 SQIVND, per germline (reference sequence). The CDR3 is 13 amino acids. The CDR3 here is CASSTGPNNEQFF. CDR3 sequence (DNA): TGTGCCAGTAGTACGGGACCAAACAATGAGCAGTTCTTC.

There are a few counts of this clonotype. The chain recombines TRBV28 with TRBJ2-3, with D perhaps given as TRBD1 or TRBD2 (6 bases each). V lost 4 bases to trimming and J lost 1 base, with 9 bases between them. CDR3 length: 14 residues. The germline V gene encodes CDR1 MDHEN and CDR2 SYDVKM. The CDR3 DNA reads TGTGCCAGCAGTTGGAGGGGGGGCACAGATACGCAGTATTTT. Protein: CASSWRGGTDTQYF.

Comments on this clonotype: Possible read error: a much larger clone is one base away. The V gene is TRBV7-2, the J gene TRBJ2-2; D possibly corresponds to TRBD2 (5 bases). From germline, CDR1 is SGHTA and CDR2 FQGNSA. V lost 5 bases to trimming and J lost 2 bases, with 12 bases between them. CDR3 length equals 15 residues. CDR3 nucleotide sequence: TGTACCAGCAGCAAAGAAGGACTTAACACCGGGGAGCTGTTTTTT. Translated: CTSSKEGLNTGELFF.

The CDR3 spells CASSPLTGAVYEQFF. The CDR3 region has the DNA TGTGCCAGCAGCCCGCTGACAGGAGCGGTTTATGAGCAGTTCTTC. The V and J genes are TRBV7-6 and TRBJ2-1, with TRBD1 as a possible D gene (6 bases). The CDR3 has 15 residues. Germline V gene lookup returns CDR1 SGHVS and CDR2 FNYEAQ. Deletions cut 5 bases from V and 8 bases from J, with 19 bases between.

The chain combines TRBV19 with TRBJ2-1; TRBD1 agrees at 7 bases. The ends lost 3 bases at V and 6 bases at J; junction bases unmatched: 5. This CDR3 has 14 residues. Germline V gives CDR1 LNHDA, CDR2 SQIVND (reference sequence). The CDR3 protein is CASSIPGQTNEQFF. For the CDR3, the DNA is TGTGCCAGTAGTATCCCGGGACAGACCAATGAGCAGTTCTTC.

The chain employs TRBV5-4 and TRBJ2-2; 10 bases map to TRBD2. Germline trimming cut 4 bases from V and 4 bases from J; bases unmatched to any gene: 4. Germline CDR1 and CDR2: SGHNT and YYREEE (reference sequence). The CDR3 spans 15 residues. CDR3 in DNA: TGTGCCAGCAGCCCCAGCGGGAGGGTCACCGGGGAGCTGTTTTTT. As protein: CASSPSGRVTGELFF.

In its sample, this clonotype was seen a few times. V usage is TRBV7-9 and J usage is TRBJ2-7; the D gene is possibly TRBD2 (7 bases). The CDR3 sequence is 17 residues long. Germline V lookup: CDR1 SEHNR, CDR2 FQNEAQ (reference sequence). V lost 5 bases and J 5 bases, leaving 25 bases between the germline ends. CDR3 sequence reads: CASSQGLGEGSVNEQYF. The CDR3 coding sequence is TGTGCCAGCAGCCAGGGGCTTGGGGAGGGCAGTGTAAACGAGCAGTACTTC.

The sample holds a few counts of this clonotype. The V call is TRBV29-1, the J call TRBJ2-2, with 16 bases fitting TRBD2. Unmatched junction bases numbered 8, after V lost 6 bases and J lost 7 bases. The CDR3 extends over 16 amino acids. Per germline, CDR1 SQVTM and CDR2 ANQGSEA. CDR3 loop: CSVAGTSGRAGGELFF. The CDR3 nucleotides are TGCAGCGTGGCCGGGACTAGCGGGAGGGCCGGCGGGGAGCTGTTTTTT.

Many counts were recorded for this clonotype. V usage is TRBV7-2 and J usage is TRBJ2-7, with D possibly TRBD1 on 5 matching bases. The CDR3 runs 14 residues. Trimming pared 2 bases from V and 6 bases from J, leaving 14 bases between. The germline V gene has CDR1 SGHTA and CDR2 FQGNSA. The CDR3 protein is CASSLRRGHTEQYF. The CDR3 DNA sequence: TGTGCCAGCAGCTTAAGGCGCGGACATACCGAGCAGTACTTC.

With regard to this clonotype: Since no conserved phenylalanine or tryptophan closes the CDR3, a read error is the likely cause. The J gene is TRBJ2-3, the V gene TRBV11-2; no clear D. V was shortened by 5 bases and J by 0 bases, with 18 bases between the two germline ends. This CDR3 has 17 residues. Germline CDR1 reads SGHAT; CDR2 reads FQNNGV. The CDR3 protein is CASSPRWAGASTDTQYL. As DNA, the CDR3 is TGTGCCAGCAGCCCCCGGTGGGCTGGCGCTAGCACAGATACGCAGTATTTA.

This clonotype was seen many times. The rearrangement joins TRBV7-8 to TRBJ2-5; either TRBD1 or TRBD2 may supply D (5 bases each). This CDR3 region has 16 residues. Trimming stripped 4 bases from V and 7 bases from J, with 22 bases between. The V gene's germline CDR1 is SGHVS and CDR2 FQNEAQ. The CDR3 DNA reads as TGTGCCAGCAGCTCTCGTGTTCGGGGCCAGGCTTGGACCCAGTACTTC. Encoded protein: CASSSRVRGQAWTQYF.

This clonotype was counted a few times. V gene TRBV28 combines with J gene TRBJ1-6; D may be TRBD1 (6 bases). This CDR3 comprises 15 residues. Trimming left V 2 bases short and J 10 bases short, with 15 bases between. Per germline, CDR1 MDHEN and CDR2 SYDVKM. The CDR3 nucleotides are TGTGCCAGCAGTTTAGCCCGACCCGGGGGCTCACCCCTCCACTTT. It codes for CASSLARPGGSPLHF.

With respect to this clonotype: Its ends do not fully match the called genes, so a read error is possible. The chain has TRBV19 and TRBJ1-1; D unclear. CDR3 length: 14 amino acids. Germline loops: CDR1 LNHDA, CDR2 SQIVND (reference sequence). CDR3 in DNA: TGTGCCATTAGTGTGGACGGGGTGAACACTGAAGCTTTCTTT. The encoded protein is CAISVDGVNTEAFF.

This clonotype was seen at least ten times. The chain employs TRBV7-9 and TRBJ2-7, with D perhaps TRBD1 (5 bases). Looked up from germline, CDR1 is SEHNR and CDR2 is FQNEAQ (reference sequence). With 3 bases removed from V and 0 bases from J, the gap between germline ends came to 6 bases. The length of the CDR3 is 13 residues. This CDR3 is CASSFTGSYEQYF. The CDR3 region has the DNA TGTGCCAGCAGCTTTACAGGCTCCTACGAGCAGTACTTC.

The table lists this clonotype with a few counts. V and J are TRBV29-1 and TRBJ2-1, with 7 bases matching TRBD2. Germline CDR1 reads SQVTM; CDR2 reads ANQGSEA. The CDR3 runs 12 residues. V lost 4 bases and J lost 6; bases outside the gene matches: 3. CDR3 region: CSVGTRGNEQFF. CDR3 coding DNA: TGCAGCGTTGGGACTAGAGGCAATGAGCAGTTCTTC.

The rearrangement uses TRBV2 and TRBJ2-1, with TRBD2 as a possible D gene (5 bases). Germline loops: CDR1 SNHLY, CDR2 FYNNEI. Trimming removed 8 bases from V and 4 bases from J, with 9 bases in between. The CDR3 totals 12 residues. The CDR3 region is CASVSGYNEQFF. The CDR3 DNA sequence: TGTGCCAGCGTGTCGGGGTACAATGAGCAGTTCTTC.

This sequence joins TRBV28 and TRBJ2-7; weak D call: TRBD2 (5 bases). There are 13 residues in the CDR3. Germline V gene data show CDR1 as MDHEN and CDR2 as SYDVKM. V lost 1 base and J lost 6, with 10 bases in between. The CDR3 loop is CASSLYSSGEQYF. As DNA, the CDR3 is TGTGCCAGCAGTTTATACAGCAGCGGCGAGCAGTACTTC.